The 3 T cell receptor beta chains in this list originate from one sample, sequenced in a study of shared clonotypes between healthy human individuals. As defined, naive CD8 cells were CD45RO-negative and positively selected for CCR7, with terminally differentiated effector memory CD45RA+ cells excluded. The data were produced by immunoSEQ multiplex PCR, yet TCRdb's version contains in-frame clones alone and is incomplete. The sample lists about 1,800,000 clones; approximately 94% were seen once. Sequencing was performed on naive CD8+ T cells sorted from blood. These TCRs come from a man in his late teens or twenties in good health.

CDR3 DNA sequence: TGTGCCAGCAGTTACAAGGGGGCCACTGAAGCTTTCTTT. Residues: CASSYKGATEAFF. The chain is built from TRBV6-6 and TRBJ1-1; TRBD1 aligns across 7 bases. This CDR3 spans 13 amino acids. V dropped 2 bases and J dropped 4; count of bases not matched to a gene: 1. The germline V gene has CDR1 MNHNY and CDR2 SVGAGI (reference sequence).

The genes are TRBV27 and TRBJ2-7; D might be TRBD1 or TRBD2, each matching 6 bases. V was pared by 2 bases and J by 7 bases, with 15 bases between. There are 14 residues in the CDR3. Germline V lookup: CDR1 MNHEY, CDR2 SMNVEV (reference sequence). The CDR3 loop is CASSLMGGFGEQYF. The CDR3 region has the DNA TGTGCCAGCAGTTTAATGGGGGGCTTCGGGGAGCAGTACTTC.

This sequence joins TRBV9 and TRBJ1-1; D remains ambiguous. The CDR3 consists of 13 residues. CDR1 and CDR2 from the germline V gene are SGDLS and YYNGEE. The ends were cut back, 3 bases at V and 5 bases at J, with 11 bases in the middle. DNA for the CDR3: TGTGCCAGCAGCGCGATGGAAGGGACTGAAGCTTTCTTT. This encodes CASSAMEGTEAFF.